This TCR beta chain was obtained from a study of T cell responses to AZD1222 COVID-19 vaccine. Study-level findings and limits: Of the AZD1222 recipients, only 5 or 6 were seropositive at baseline. Spike-specific TCR breadth and depth grew following two AZD1222 doses. Mapped onto spike, vaccine-associated CD4 TCRs spanned it and were dominant at 160-218 and 743-854.

Sequencing used immunoSEQ multiplex PCR; TCRdb keeps in-frame clones, though not all of them. The table lists roughly 100,000 clones, around 91% of them singletons. With regard to this clone: Antigen: not known.

The V and J ends lost 4 bases and 7 bases respectively, with 18 bases between them. The CDR3 consists of 15 residues. In germline, CDR1 is SGHDT, CDR2 YYEEEE. The genes are TRBV5-6 and TRBJ2-1; D is unclear. Source: peripheral blood, taken on day 0 of AZD1222 vaccination. The receptor comes from an adult in good health. The CDR3 loop reads CASSRRTDYWNEQFF. The DNA of the CDR3 is TGTGCCAGCAGCCGGCGGACCGATTATTGGAATGAGCAGTTCTTC.